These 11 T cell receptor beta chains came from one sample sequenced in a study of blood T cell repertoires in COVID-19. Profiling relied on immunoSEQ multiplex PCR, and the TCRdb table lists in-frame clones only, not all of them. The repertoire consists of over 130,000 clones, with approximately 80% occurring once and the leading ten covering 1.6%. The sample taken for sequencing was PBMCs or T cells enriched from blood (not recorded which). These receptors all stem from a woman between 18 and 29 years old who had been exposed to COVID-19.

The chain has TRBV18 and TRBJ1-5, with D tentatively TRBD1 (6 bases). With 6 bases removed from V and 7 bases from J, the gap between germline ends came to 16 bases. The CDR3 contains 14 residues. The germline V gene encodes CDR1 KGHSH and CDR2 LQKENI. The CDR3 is CASSIERDTQPQHF. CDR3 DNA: TGTGCCAGCTCGATAGAACGGGACACCCAGCCCCAGCATTTT.

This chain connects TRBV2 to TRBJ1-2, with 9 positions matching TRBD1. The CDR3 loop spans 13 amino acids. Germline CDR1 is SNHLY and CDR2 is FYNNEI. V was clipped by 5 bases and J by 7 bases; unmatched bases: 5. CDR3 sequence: CASSIQGAGGYTF. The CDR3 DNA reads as TGTGCCAGCAGTATACAGGGGGCCGGTGGCTACACCTTC.

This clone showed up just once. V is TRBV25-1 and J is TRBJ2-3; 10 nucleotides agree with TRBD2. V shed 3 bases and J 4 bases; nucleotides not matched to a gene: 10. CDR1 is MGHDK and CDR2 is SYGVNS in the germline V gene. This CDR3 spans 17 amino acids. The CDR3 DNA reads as TGTGCCAGCAGTGATGGGGGGTTAGCGGGAGGATCAGATACGCAGTATTTT. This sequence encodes CASSDGGLAGGSDTQYF.

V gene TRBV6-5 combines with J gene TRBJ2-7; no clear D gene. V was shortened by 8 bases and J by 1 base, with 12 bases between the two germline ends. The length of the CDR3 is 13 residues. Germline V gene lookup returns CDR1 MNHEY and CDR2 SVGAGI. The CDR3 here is CASSPSVSYEQYF. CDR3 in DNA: TGTGCCAGCTCGCCCTCGGTGTCCTACGAGCAGTACTTC.

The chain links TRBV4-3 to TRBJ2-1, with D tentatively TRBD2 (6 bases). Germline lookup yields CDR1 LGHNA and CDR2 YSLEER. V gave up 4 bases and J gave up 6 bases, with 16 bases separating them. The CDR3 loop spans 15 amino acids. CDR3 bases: TGCGCCAGCAGCCCCGGACTACATGGGAGCAATGAGCAGTTCTTC. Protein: CASSPGLHGSNEQFF.

The CDR3 loop reads CASSLVPGSTDTQYF. CDR3 DNA: TGTGCCAGCAGCTTAGTACCGGGAAGCACAGATACGCAGTATTTT. This chain joins TRBV7-6 and TRBJ2-3; the D gene is possibly TRBD2 (5 bases). V was cut by 1 base and J by 0 bases, with 8 bases left in between. Germline CDR1 is SGHVS and CDR2 is FNYEAQ. The CDR3 runs 15 residues.

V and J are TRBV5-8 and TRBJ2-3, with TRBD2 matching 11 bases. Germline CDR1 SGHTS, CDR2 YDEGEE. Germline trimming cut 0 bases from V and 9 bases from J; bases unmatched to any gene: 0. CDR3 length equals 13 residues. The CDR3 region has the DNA TGTGCCAGCAGCTTGGGGACTAGCGGGACGCAGTATTTT. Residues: CASSLGTSGTQYF.

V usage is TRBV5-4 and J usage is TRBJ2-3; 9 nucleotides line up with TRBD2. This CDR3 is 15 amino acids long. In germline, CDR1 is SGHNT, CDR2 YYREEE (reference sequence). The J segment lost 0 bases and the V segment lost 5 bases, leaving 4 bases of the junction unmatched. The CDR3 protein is CASRGTSPSTDTQYF. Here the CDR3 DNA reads TGTGCCAGCAGGGGGACTAGCCCTAGCACAGATACGCAGTATTTT. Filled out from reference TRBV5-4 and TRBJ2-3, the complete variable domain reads ETGVTQSPTHLIKTRGQQVTLRCSSQSGHNTVSWYQQALGQGPQFIFQYYREEENGRGNFPPRFSGLQFPNYSSELNVNALELDDSALYLCASRGTSPSTDTQYFGPGTRLTVL.

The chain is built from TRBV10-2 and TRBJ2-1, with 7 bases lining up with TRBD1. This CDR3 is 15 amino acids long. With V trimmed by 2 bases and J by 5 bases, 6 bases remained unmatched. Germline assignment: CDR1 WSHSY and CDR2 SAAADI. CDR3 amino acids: CASSERQGLNNEQFF. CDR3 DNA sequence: TGCGCCAGCAGTGAGAGACAGGGTCTAAACAATGAGCAGTTCTTC.

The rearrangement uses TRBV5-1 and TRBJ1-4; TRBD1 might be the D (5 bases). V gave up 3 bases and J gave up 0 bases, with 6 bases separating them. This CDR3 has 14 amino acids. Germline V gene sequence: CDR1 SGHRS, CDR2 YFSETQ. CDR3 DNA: TGCGCCAGCAGCTGGGGGGCAACTAATGAAAAACTGTTTTTT. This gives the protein CASSWGATNEKLFF. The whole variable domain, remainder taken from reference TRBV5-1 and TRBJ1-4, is KAGVTQTPRYLIKTRGQQVTLSCSPISGHRSVSWYQQTPGQGLQFLFEYFSETQRNKGNFPGRFSGRQFSNSRSEMNVSTLELGDSALYLCASSWGATNEKLFFGSGTQLSVL.

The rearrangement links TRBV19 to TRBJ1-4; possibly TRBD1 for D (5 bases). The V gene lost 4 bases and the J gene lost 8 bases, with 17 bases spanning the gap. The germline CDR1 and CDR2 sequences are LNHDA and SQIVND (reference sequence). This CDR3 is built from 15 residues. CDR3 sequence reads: CASSTTVLIEEKLFF. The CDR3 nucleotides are TGTGCCAGTAGTACGACAGTTTTAATAGAGGAAAAACTGTTTTTT.